The clone carrying this TCR beta chain was seen more than once but under ten times. Sequencing was performed with immunoSEQ multiplex PCR; in TCRdb, only in-frame clones are kept and a portion is missing. The sample lists about 180,000 clones, around 87% occurring once. J gave up 1 base and V 5 bases, and 7 bases lay outside the gene matches. The CDR3 has 15 residues. The V gene's germline CDR1 is MNHEY and CDR2 SMNVEV (reference sequence). The data were taken from a study of blood T cell repertoires in COVID-19. The sample consisted of peripheral blood. The chain employs TRBV27 and TRBJ2-7; 8 bases are a match to TRBD1. The sequence was collected from a man aged 60 to 69 with COVID-19, enrolled during active disease. This CDR3 reads CASSRSGQGSYEQYF. The CDR3 nucleotides read TGTGCCAGCAGTCGATCCGGACAGGGTTCCTACGAGCAGTACTTC.